Listed below are T cell receptor beta chains from one sample, sequenced in a study of T cell responses to AZD1222 COVID-19 vaccine. TCRdb keeps only in-frame clones here, not all; method: immunoSEQ multiplex PCR. The sample holds about 84,000 clones, roughly 87% seen once. The material was peripheral blood, obtained 28 days after the second AZD1222 dose. All receptors come from an adult who received the AZD1222 COVID-19 vaccine. The CDR3 runs from the conserved cysteine through the conserved F or W. A D gene is named only where the DNA matches it firmly. Rows give clone size only sometimes, using once, few, many, or a class for an expanded clone.

v_call	clone_size	d_call	cdr3_length	j_call	cdr3_nt	cdr3_aa
TRBV7-6	NA	NA	18	TRBJ2-5	TGTGCCAGCAGCTCTCGCCCGCCGCGTACAGGATGGATGGAGACCCAGTACTTC	CASSSRPPRTGWMETQYF
TRBV28	NA	NA	16	TRBJ1-2	TGTGCCAGCAGTTTAGACGGCTTTGGGGGGAACTATGGCTACACCTTC	CASSLDGFGGNYGYTF
TRBV10-3	NA	NA	13	TRBJ2-3	TGTGCCATCAGTGCAGGGGAATCAGATACGCAGTATTTT	CAISAGESDTQYF
TRBV29-1	NA	TRBD2	15	TRBJ2-1	TGCAGCGGTAAAATACTAGCGGGGGGTTACAATGAGCAGTTCTTC	CSGKILAGGYNEQFF
TRBV28	once	NA	13	TRBJ1-2	NA	CASSSSFLGGYTF
TRBV14	NA	NA	16	TRBJ2-5	TGTGCCAGCAGCCCTCGGACCCTCGCGTCCCGAGAGACCCAGTACTTC	CASSPRTLASRETQYF
TRBV7-3	NA	TRBD1	14	TRBJ2-7	TGTGCCAGCAGCGTAACCGGACAGGGGGTAAAGCAGTACTTC	CASSVTGQGVKQYF
TRBV11-2	NA	NA	15	TRBJ1-3	TGTGCCAGCAGCTTAGTGCCAGACTCTGGAAACACCATATATTTT	CASSLVPDSGNTIYF
TRBV4-3	NA	NA	16	TRBJ2-1	TGCGCCAGCAGCCAAGATATGGCCCGGCGGTCCAATGAGCAGTTCTTC	CASSQDMARRSNEQFF
TRBV5-6	NA	NA	16	TRBJ1-6	TGTGCCAGCAGCTTGAACCAGGGGTCCTATAATTCACCCCTCCACTTT	CASSLNQGSYNSPLHF
TRBV6-6	NA	NA	16	TRBJ2-7	TGTGCCAGCAGCCCTTTCAGGGGCCCGGATTCCTACGAGCAGTACTTC	CASSPFRGPDSYEQYF
TRBV19	once	TRBD1	16	TRBJ2-3	TGTGCCAGTAGTCCCCGTCCCGGGACAGGGACAGATACGCAGTATTTT	CASSPRPGTGTDTQYF
TRBV30	NA	NA	14	TRBJ1-2	TGTGCCTGGTTCCCCCGCCAGGGTGGCTATGGCTACACCTTC	CAWFPRQGGYGYTF
TRBV6-5	NA	NA	14	TRBJ2-5	TGTGCCAGCAGTCAATCAGACAACCAAGAGACCCAGTACTTC	CASSQSDNQETQYF
TRBV7-9	once	TRBD1	15	TRBJ1-4	TGTGCCAGCACCTCATTCCAGGGGGGAAATGAAAAACTGTTTTTT	CASTSFQGGNEKLFF
TRBV7-3	NA	NA	15	TRBJ1-6	TGTGCCAGCAGCCTTGGGACAATTATGAGTTCACCCCTCCACTTT	CASSLGTIMSSPLHF
TRBV6-5	NA	NA	15	TRBJ2-7	TGTGCCAGCAGTCCTTCAGGGGGGGCCTCCTACGAGCAGTACTTC	CASSPSGGASYEQYF
TRBV18	NA	NA	14	TRBJ1-2	TGTGCCAGCTCACCAGGGGTTCCCGACCATGGCTACACCTTC	CASSPGVPDHGYTF
TRBV7-7	NA	NA	15	TRBJ2-3	TGTGCTAGCAACTCCATCGGGGGACGCACAGATACGCAGTATTTT	CASNSIGGRTDTQYF
TRBV18	few	NA	14	TRBJ1-5	TGTGCCAGCTCACCCCAGGGTTTCAATCAGCCCCAGCATTTT	CASSPQGFNQPQHF
TRBV28	NA	NA	14	TRBJ1-4	TGTGCCAGCAGTTTATCACAGATTAATGAAAAACTGTTTTTT	CASSLSQINEKLFF
TRBV7-2	NA	NA	15	TRBJ2-3	TGTGCCAGCAGCCCGGACCTACACAGGGCAGATACGCAGTATTTT	CASSPDLHRADTQYF
TRBV5-6	NA	TRBD1	16	TRBJ1-1	TGTGCCAGCAGCTTTGGGTCCAACAGGGGAGGCACTGAAGCTTTCTTT	CASSFGSNRGGTEAFF
TRBV30	NA	TRBD1	13	TRBJ1-3	TGTGCCGGAAGGACAGGGGCCGGAAACACCATATATTTT	CAGRTGAGNTIYF
TRBV19	NA	NA	15	TRBJ1-2	TGTGCCAGTAGAGGTTGGCAGGGCAATAACTATGGCTACACCTTC	CASRGWQGNNYGYTF
TRBV6-2/TRBV6-3	few	NA	14	TRBJ2-4	TGTGCCAGCAGTCCGCTAGCGCGGGCGGACATTCAGTACTTC	CASSPLARADIQYF
TRBV3-1/TRBV3-2	NA	TRBD1	12	TRBJ1-2	TGTGCCAGCAGCCCAGGGGGCTATGGCTACACCTTC	CASSPGGYGYTF
TRBV12-3/TRBV12-4	NA	NA	12	TRBJ1-6	TGTGCCAGCAGCCGGGATAATTCACCCCTCCACTTT	CASSRDNSPLHF
TRBV7-2	NA	NA	13	TRBJ2-2	TGTGCCAGCAGTTTGGCCCCAGCCGGGGAGCTGTTTTTT	CASSLAPAGELFF
TRBV7-2	NA	NA	15	TRBJ2-3	TGTGCCAGCAGCGCCCTTTTCGTCCGCACAGATACGCAGTATTTT	CASSALFVRTDTQYF
TRBV14	NA	TRBD2	18	TRBJ2-4	TGTGCCAGCAGCCAGGGACTAGCGGGGGGATTCGGCAAAAACATTCAGTACTTC	CASSQGLAGGFGKNIQYF
TRBV9	few	TRBD2	16	TRBJ2-3	TGTGCCAGCAGCGTAGGCCAGCGGGGGAGCACAGATACGCAGTATTTT	CASSVGQRGSTDTQYF
TRBV28	NA	TRBD2	16	TRBJ2-1	TGTGCCAGCATCGAAGCGGGGGTGGGCTCCTACAATGAGCAGTTCTTC	CASIEAGVGSYNEQFF
TRBV6-2/TRBV6-3	NA	NA	14	TRBJ1-5	TGTGCCAGCAGTTACGATGCGCGGTTTGTGGCCCAGCATTTT	CASSYDARFVAQHF
TRBV5-6	NA	NA	14	TRBJ2-7	TGTGCCAGCAGCCAGGGACGGGCTAGTAGGGAGCAGTACTTC	CASSQGRASREQYF
TRBV6-1	NA	NA	13	TRBJ2-5	TGTGCCAGCAGTGACCCCGGGCCGCGGACCCAGTACTTC	CASSDPGPRTQYF
TRBV9	NA	NA	15	TRBJ2-2	TGTGCCAGCAGCCCCCTACAGGGAGCCGCCGGGGAGCTGTTTTTT	CASSPLQGAAGELFF
TRBV11-3	NA	NA	13	TRBJ2-1	TGTGCCAGCAGCTTAGGTTCCTACAATGAGCAGTTCTTC	CASSLGSYNEQFF
TRBV11-2	NA	NA	17	TRBJ1-4	TGTGCCAGCAGCTATGGGCACCTTCGTCAGGGGAATGAAAAACTGTTTTTT	CASSYGHLRQGNEKLFF
TRBV4-3	NA	TRBD2	16	TRBJ2-4	TGCGCCAGCAGCTCGGGACTAGCGGGGGCCAAAAACATTCAGTACTTC	CASSSGLAGAKNIQYF
TRBV6-5	NA	TRBD1	14	TRBJ1-3	TGTGCCAGCAGTAACCAGGGGGCTGGAAACACCATATATTTT	CASSNQGAGNTIYF
TRBV6-2/TRBV6-3	NA	TRBD1	16	TRBJ1-5	TGTGCCAGCAGTTCAATGGGGGACAGGGGGTATCAGCCCCAGCATTTT	CASSSMGDRGYQPQHF
TRBV5-1	NA	NA	15	TRBJ2-7	TGCGCCAGCAGCTCTAATCTTCTCGTATCCTACGAGCAGTACTTC	CASSSNLLVSYEQYF
TRBV2	NA	NA	13	TRBJ1-6	TGTGCCAGCACCCGCCAGCAGAATTCACCCCTCCACTTT	CASTRQQNSPLHF
TRBV7-8	NA	TRBD2	13	TRBJ2-5	TGTGCCAGCAGTTTAGCGGGGTTGGAGACCCAGTACTTC	CASSLAGLETQYF
TRBV5-1	NA	NA	13	TRBJ1-2	TGCGCCAGCAGCGAGGGGAGGCAAAATGGCTACACCTTC	CASSEGRQNGYTF
TRBV9	NA	NA	15	TRBJ1-5	TGTGCCAGCAGCGTAGGGGGGGATAGGAGTCAGCCCCAGCATTTT	CASSVGGDRSQPQHF
TRBV4-1	NA	NA	15	TRBJ2-5	TGCGCCAGCAGCCTCAGGGGCTCGGGGGGAGAGACCCAGTACTTC	CASSLRGSGGETQYF
TRBV5-4	NA	NA	15	TRBJ1-2	TGTGCCAGCAGCCCCGCCGGGGGGATTAACTATGGCTACACCTTC	CASSPAGGINYGYTF
TRBV7-3	once	NA	15	TRBJ1-1	TGTGCCAGCAGCGTTGCCGGGACGGCGAACACTGAAGCTTTCTTT	CASSVAGTANTEAFF
TRBV3-1/TRBV3-2	NA	TRBD2	18	TRBJ2-5	TGTGCCACCATCCATCCTCTAGCGGGGGGGGGAAAGCAAGAGACCCAGTACTTC	CATIHPLAGGGKQETQYF
TRBV10-3	NA	TRBD1	15	TRBJ1-4	TGTGCCACTGGACAGGGGGGAGCAACTAATGAAAAACTGTTTTTT	CATGQGGATNEKLFF